This TCR beta chain was captured in a study of blood T cell repertoires in COVID-19. Study at large: Samples came from the United States, Italy and Spain, spanning acute and convalescent COVID-19.

Those who participated ranged in age from roughly 18 to 95 years and resided in about two dozen US areas. A COVID-19 case was met by exposed participants within 2 weeks before study entry. Germline CDR1 is SGHRS and CDR2 is YFSETQ. V shed 2 bases and J 1 base; nucleotides not matched to a gene: 7. The length of the CDR3 is 17 residues. Authors' processing steps: Nucleated cell number was recorded as an estimate derived from reference gene primer amplification. TCRdb's copy holds only in-frame clones and misses some; the assay was immunoSEQ multiplex PCR. V and J calls and clone size are given by that table; D and trimming were obtained from the DNA. This table holds 300,000 to 400,000 clones, roughly 90% found once.

The sequencing sample was made of PBMCs or T cells enriched from blood (not recorded which). The source of this sequence is a woman aged 30 to 39 who had been exposed to COVID-19. The chain employs TRBV5-1 and TRBJ2-3; 10 bases match TRBD2. The CDR3, as DNA: TGCGCCAGCAGCTTAGGACCCCTAGCGGGGGGCACAGATACGCAGTATTTT. Amino acid sequence: CASSLGPLAGGTDTQYF.